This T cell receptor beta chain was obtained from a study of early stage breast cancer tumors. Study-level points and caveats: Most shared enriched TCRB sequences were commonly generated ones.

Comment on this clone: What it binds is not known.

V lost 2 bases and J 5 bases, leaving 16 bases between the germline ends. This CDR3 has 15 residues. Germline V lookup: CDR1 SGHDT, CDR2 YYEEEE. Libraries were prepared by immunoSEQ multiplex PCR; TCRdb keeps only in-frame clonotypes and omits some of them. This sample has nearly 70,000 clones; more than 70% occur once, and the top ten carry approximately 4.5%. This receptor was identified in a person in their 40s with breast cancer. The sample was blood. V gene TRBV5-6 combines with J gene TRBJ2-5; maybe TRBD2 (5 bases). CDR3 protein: CASSLSPRARETQYF. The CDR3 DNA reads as TGTGCCAGCAGCTTAAGTCCGCGGGCCCGGGAGACCCAGTACTTC.